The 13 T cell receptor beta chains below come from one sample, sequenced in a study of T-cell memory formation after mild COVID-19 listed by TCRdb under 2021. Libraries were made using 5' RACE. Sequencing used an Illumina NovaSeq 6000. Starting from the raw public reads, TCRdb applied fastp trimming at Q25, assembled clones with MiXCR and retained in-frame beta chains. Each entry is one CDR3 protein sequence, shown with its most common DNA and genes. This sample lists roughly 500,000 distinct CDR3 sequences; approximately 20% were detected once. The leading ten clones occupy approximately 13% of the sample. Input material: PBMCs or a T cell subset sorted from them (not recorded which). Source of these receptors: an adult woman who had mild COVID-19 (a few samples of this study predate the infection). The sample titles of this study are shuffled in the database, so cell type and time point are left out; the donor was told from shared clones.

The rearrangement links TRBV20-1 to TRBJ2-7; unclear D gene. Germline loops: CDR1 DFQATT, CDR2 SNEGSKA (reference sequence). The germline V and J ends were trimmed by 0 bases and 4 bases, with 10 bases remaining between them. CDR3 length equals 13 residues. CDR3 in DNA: TGCAGTGCTAGAGATCCCGGTCGGTACGAGCAGTACTTC. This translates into CSARDPGRYEQYF.

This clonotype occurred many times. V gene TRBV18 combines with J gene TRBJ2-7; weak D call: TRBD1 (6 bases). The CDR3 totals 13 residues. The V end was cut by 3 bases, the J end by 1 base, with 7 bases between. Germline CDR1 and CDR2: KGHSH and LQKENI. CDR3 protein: CASSPGTSYEQYF. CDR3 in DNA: TGTGCCAGCTCACCGGGGACATCCTACGAGCAGTACTTC.

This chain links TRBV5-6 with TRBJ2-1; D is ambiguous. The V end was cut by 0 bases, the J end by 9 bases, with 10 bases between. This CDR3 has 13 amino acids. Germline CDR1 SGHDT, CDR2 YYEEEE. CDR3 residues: CASSLAAQTEQFF. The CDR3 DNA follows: TGTGCCAGCAGCTTGGCCGCACAAACTGAGCAGTTCTTC.

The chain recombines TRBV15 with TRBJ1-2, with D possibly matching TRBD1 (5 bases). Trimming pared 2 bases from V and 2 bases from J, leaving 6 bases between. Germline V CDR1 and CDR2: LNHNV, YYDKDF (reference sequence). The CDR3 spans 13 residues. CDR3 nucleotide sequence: TGTGCCACCAGCAGACCAGGGAACTATGGCTACACCTTC. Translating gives CATSRPGNYGYTF. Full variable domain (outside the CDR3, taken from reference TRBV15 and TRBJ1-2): DAMVIQNPRYQVTQFGKPVTLSCSQTLNHNVMYWYQQKSSQAPKLLFHYYDKDFNNEADTPDNFQSRRPNTSFCFLDIRSPGLGDTAMYLCATSRPGNYGYTFGSGTRLTVV.

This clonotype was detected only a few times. CDR3 sequence (DNA): TGTGCCACCAGTGATTACCGGGCCGGGGAGCTGTTTTTT. Amino acid sequence: CATSDYRAGELFF. The chain carries TRBV24-1 and TRBJ2-2; D gene unclear. Per the germline V gene, CDR1 is KGHDR and CDR2 is SFDVKD. Trimming left V 2 bases short and J 6 bases short, with 6 bases between. CDR3 size: 13 residues.

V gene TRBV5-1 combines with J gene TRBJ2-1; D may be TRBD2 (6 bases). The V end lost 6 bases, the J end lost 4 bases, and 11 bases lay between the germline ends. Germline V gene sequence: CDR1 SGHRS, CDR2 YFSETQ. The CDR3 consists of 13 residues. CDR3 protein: CASKVAGYNEQFF. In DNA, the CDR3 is TGCGCCAGCAAAGTTGCGGGGTACAATGAGCAGTTCTTC.

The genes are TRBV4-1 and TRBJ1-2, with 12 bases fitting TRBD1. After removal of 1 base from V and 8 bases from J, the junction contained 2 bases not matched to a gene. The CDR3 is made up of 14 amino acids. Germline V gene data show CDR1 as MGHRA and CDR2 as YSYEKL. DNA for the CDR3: TGCGCCAGCAGCCAAGGGGACAGGGGGCACGGCTACACCTTC. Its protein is CASSQGDRGHGYTF.

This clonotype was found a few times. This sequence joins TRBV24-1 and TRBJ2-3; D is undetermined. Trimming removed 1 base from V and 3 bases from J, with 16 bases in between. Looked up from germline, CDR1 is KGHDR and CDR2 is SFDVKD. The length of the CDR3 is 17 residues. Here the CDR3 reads CATSDLYDPKGTDTQYF. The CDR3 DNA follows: TGTGCCACCAGTGATTTATACGATCCGAAAGGAACAGATACGCAGTATTTT.

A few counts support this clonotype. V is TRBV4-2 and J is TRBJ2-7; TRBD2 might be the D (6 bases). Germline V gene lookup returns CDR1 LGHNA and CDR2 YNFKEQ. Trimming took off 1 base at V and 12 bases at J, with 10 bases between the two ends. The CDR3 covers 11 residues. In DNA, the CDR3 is TGTGCCAGCAGCCAAGGGGACTCGAGGTACTTC. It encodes CASSQGDSRYF.

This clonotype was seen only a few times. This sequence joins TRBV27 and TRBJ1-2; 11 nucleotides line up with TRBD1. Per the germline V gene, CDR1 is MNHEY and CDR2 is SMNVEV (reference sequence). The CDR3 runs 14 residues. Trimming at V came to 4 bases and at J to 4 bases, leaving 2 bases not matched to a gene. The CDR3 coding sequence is TGTGCCAGCAGTTACGGGACAGGGGGCTATGGCTACACCTTC. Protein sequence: CASSYGTGGYGYTF.

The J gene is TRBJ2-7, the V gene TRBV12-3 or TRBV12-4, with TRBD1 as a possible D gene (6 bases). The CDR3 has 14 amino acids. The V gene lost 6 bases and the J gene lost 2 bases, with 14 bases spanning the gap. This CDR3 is CASRRDRWAYEQYF. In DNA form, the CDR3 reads TGTGCCAGCAGACGAGACAGGTGGGCCTACGAGCAGTACTTC.

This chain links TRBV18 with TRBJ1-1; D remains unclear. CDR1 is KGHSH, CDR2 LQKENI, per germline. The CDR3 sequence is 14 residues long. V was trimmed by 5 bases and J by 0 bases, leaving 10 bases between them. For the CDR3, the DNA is TGTGCCAGCTCAGTGGCAGCTATGAACACTGAAGCTTTCTTT. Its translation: CASSVAAMNTEAFF. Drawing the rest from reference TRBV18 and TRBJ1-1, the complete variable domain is NAGVMQNPRHLVRRRGQEARLRCSPMKGHSHVYWYRQLPEEGLKFMVYLQKENIIDESGMPKERFSAEFPKEGPSILRIQQVVRGDSAAYFCASSVAAMNTEAFFGQGTRLTVV.

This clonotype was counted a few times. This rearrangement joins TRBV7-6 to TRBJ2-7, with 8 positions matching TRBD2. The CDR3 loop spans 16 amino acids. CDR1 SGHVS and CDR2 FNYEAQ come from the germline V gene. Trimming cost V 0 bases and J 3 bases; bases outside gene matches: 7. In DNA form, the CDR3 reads TGTGCCAGCAGCTTAGCGCGGAGCGGGAGCCTCTACGAGCAGTACTTC. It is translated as CASSLARSGSLYEQYF.